The clone carrying this T cell receptor (beta chain) was counted between two and nine times. Its specificity is unknown. The sample comes from a study of T-cell memory formation after mild COVID-19. Study details: Across donors, TCR clusters were largely donor specific. Findings and limits, study-wide: Mainly CM and EM harbored the contracting CD4+ clones; mainly EMRA harbored the CD8+ ones.

One entry per CDR3 protein results from TCRdb running MiXCR on the 5' RACE reads. Among around 300,000 distinct CDR3 sequences listed, roughly 13% were seen once. V was clipped by 0 bases and J by 0 bases, with 15 bases between them. The CDR3 covers 17 residues. Germline CDR1 MNHEY, CDR2 SVGEGT. The material sequenced was PBMCs or a T cell subset sorted from them (not recorded which). The clonotype comes from a man between 18 and 29 years old who had mild COVID-19 (a few samples of this study predate the infection). Cell type and time point are not known. This rearrangement joins TRBV6-2 or TRBV6-3 to TRBJ2-7; a weak D match, TRBD2 (5 bases). CDR3 nucleotide sequence: TGTGCCAGCAGTTACTCAGAGGGCCACTACCTCTCCTACGAGCAGTACTTC. It encodes CASSYSEGHYLSYEQYF.